The 21 T cell receptor beta chains below come from one sample, sequenced in a study of cytomegalovirus exposure and HLA in healthy donors. Assay: immunoSEQ multiplex PCR; the TCRdb copy retains only in-frame clones and omits some. The table shows 120,000 or so clones, with roughly 90% occurring only once. Sample: PBMCs. The origin of the receptors is a woman younger than 35 in good health and CMV-seronegative.

The V and J genes are TRBV11-3 and TRBJ2-1, with D perhaps matching TRBD2 (7 bases). V gave up 2 bases and J gave up 4 bases, with 18 bases separating them. This CDR3 comprises 17 residues. CDR1 is SGHNT, CDR2 YENEEA, per germline. The CDR3: CASSLSGGLAAYNEQFF. CDR3 DNA sequence: TGTGCCAGCAGCTTATCTGGGGGGCTAGCGGCTTACAATGAGCAGTTCTTC.

The chain joins TRBV27 to TRBJ2-7; maybe TRBD1 (6 bases). CDR3 size: 12 residues. The V and J ends lost 5 bases and 4 bases respectively, with 9 bases between them. CDR1 MNHEY and CDR2 SMNVEV come from the germline V gene (reference sequence). This CDR3 reads CASSTQGYEQYF. The CDR3 DNA sequence: TGTGCCAGCAGTACACAGGGATACGAGCAGTACTTC.

V usage is TRBV27 and J usage is TRBJ1-2, with 7 bases lining up with TRBD1. Germline V gene data show CDR1 as MNHEY and CDR2 as SMNVEV (reference sequence). This CDR3 region has 14 residues. The V gene end was trimmed by 5 bases and the J gene end by 8 bases; junction bases not matched to a gene: 11. The CDR3 DNA follows: TGTGCCAGCAGTCCGCGACAGGGAACTAAAGGCTACACCTTC. It codes for CASSPRQGTKGYTF.

A single count supports this clone. The V call is TRBV13, the J call TRBJ1-3, with D uncertain. This CDR3 is 15 amino acids long. The germline CDR1 and CDR2 sequences are PRHDT and FYEKMQ (reference sequence). Trimming removed 5 bases at V and 0 bases at J, with 11 bases between. CDR3 sequence (DNA): TGTGCCAGCAGCCCCCAGGATTACTCTGGAAACACCATATATTTT. Encoded protein: CASSPQDYSGNTIYF.

The chain combines TRBV11-2 with TRBJ2-3, with 7 nucleotides matching TRBD2. The CDR3 is 17 amino acids. CDR1 and CDR2 from the germline V gene are SGHAT and FQNNGV. The V and J ends lost 4 bases and 1 base, in that order; junction bases with no gene match: 11. The CDR3 DNA reads TGTGCCAGCAGCTCTCTCCCGCCGGCGGGGGGCACAGATACGCAGTATTTT. Its translation is CASSSLPPAGGTDTQYF.

This clone came up a few times. The V gene is TRBV7-9, the J gene TRBJ2-2; possibly TRBD2 for D (6 bases). Deletions cut 3 bases from V and 6 bases from J, with 14 bases between. The CDR3 is made up of 15 amino acids. Germline V gene sequence: CDR1 SEHNR, CDR2 FQNEAQ (reference sequence). The CDR3 sequence: CASSFRKLAPGELFF. The CDR3 DNA reads TGTGCCAGCAGCTTCCGAAAACTAGCTCCCGGGGAGCTGTTTTTT.

The rearrangement links TRBV12-5 to TRBJ2-7; TRBD1 aligns across 7 bases. Germline assignment: CDR1 LGHNT and CDR2 FRNRAP. This CDR3 comprises 15 residues. V lost 6 bases and J lost 4; bases outside the gene matches: 12. This CDR3 reads CASGRPGQRLYEQYF. The CDR3 DNA sequence: TGTGCTAGTGGCCGCCCGGGACAGCGCCTTTACGAGCAGTACTTC.

The chain couples TRBV29-1 to TRBJ2-1; 9 bases map to TRBD2. The V gene's germline CDR1 is SQVTM and CDR2 ANQGSEA. CDR3 length equals 13 residues. The ends lost 6 bases at V and 4 bases at J; junction bases unmatched: 4. The CDR3 loop is CSVRLAAYNEQFF. In nucleotides, the CDR3 is TGCAGCGTCCGACTAGCGGCATACAATGAGCAGTTCTTC.

V is TRBV11-2 and J is TRBJ2-6, with D possibly TRBD2 on 6 matching bases. Germline CDR1 reads SGHAT; CDR2 reads FQNNGV. Trimming removed 1 base from V and 3 bases from J, with 16 bases in between. The CDR3 sequence is 18 residues long. CDR3 sequence: CASSLGGVLFSGANVLTF. The CDR3 region has the DNA TGTGCCAGCAGCTTAGGCGGGGTCCTTTTTAGTGGGGCCAACGTCCTGACTTTC.

V and J are TRBV7-8 and TRBJ1-1; a weak D match, TRBD1 (5 bases). Germline CDR1 is SGHVS and CDR2 is FQNEAQ. The ends were cut back, 3 bases at V and 1 base at J, with 6 bases in the middle. The CDR3 loop spans 13 amino acids. CDR3 in amino acids: CASSFRGNTEAFF. As DNA, the CDR3 is TGTGCCAGCAGCTTTAGGGGGAACACTGAAGCTTTCTTT.

This clone was counted between two and nine times. The chain employs TRBV7-9 and TRBJ1-5; 9 bases align to TRBD1. Trimming cost V 1 base and J 6 bases; bases outside gene matches: 4. The CDR3 is 15 amino acids. Germline CDR1 reads SEHNR; CDR2 reads FQNEAQ (reference sequence). The CDR3 region is CASSLGQGVGQPQHF. Written as DNA, the CDR3 is TGTGCCAGCAGCTTAGGACAGGGGGTGGGTCAGCCCCAGCATTTT.

The V gene is TRBV4-2, the J gene TRBJ1-3, with D possibly matching TRBD1 (6 bases). Germline lookup yields CDR1 LGHNA and CDR2 YNFKEQ. CDR3 size: 17 residues. The ends were cut back, 0 bases at V and 0 bases at J, with 12 bases in the middle. In nucleotides, the CDR3 is TGTGCCAGCAGCCAAGATCATCAGGGGATCTCTGGAAACACCATATATTTT. The encoded protein is CASSQDHQGISGNTIYF.

This chain links TRBV7-9 with TRBJ2-2; D perhaps matches TRBD2 (5 bases). This CDR3 spans 18 amino acids. Germline loops: CDR1 SEHNR, CDR2 FQNEAQ (reference sequence). V gave up 5 bases and J gave up 4 bases, with 23 bases separating them. The CDR3: CASSPSVGSPRVTGELFF. The CDR3 DNA reads TGTGCCAGCAGCCCATCGGTGGGGAGCCCGCGGGTCACCGGGGAGCTGTTTTTT.

The chain employs TRBV10-3 and TRBJ1-5, with D possibly TRBD1 on 6 matching bases. There are 15 residues in the CDR3. Germline CDR1 and CDR2: ENHRY and SYGVKD. Trimming pared 0 bases from V and 6 bases from J, leaving 12 bases between. CDR3 in amino acids: CAISESWGQGQPQHF. The CDR3 DNA reads TGTGCCATCAGTGAGTCTTGGGGGCAGGGTCAGCCCCAGCATTTT.

This chain links TRBV11-3 with TRBJ2-4; unclear D gene. The CDR3 length is 13 residues. V dropped 0 bases and J dropped 7 bases, with 7 bases sitting between them. The germline gives CDR1 SGHNT, CDR2 YENEEA. Here the CDR3 reads CASSLEARNIQYF. The CDR3 nucleotides are TGTGCCAGCAGCTTAGAGGCCAGGAACATTCAGTACTTC.

The chain is built from TRBV25-1 and TRBJ1-2; 10 bases are a match to TRBD1. The CDR3 covers 14 residues. Germline V CDR1 and CDR2: MGHDK, SYGVNS. Trimming took 4 bases from V and 5 from J; bases not matched to a gene: 4. CDR3 loop: CASSGQGARYGYTF. CDR3 DNA: TGTGCCAGCAGTGGACAGGGGGCGCGGTATGGCTACACCTTC.

The rearrangement joins TRBV4-1 to TRBJ2-7; 15 positions agree with TRBD2. Germline V gene lookup returns CDR1 MGHRA and CDR2 YSYEKL. CDR3 length equals 17 residues. The V segment lost 7 bases and the J segment 4 bases; nucleotides outside the gene matches: 11. The DNA for the CDR3 is TGCGCCAGCAACCGGCACCCCGGGACTAGCGGGAGGTACGAGCAGTACTTC. Amino acids: CASNRHPGTSGRYEQYF.

This chain uses TRBV4-1 with TRBJ1-5, with TRBD1 matching over 10 bases. V lost 0 bases and J lost 8; bases outside the gene matches: 10. Looked up from germline, CDR1 is MGHRA and CDR2 is YSYEKL. The CDR3 is made up of 17 amino acids. In nucleotides, the CDR3 is TGCGCCAGCAGCCAAGATTGGGGACAGGGGTTGACGGAGCCCCAGCATTTT. This sequence encodes CASSQDWGQGLTEPQHF.

This clone was observed a single time. This chain uses TRBV14 with TRBJ1-1; no reliable D call. V lost 3 bases, J lost 7 bases, and 9 bases lay in between. From germline, CDR1 is SGHDN and CDR2 FVKESK. The CDR3 contains 12 residues. CDR3 nucleotides: TGTGCCAGCAGCCATGATCTCGGTGAAGCTTTCTTT. Translated, it gives CASSHDLGEAFF.

The chain employs TRBV4-1 and TRBJ1-5; D may be TRBD1 (5 bases). Germline-derived CDR1 and CDR2 are MGHRA and YSYEKL. The V and J ends lost 3 bases and 0 bases respectively, with 9 bases between them. The CDR3 consists of 15 residues. Written as DNA, the CDR3 is TGCGCCAGCAGCCAGCGTACAGGTAGCAATCAGCCCCAGCATTTT. Its protein product is CASSQRTGSNQPQHF.

The chain couples TRBV9 to TRBJ2-7, with D unclear. The V end was cut by 4 bases, the J end by 0 bases, with 8 bases between. Per the germline V gene, CDR1 is SGDLS and CDR2 is YYNGEE. The CDR3 length is 13 residues. The CDR3 spells CASSPSHSYEQYF. The CDR3 DNA follows: TGTGCCAGCAGCCCGAGCCACTCCTACGAGCAGTACTTC.